The rows below give T cell receptor beta chains drawn from one sample of a study of cytomegalovirus exposure and HLA in healthy donors. The table came from immunoSEQ multiplex PCR; TCRdb's copy has only in-frame clones and leaves some out. This sample's table has approximately 110,000 clones. The specimen sequenced was PBMCs. The source of these receptors is a man aged 30 to 45 in good health and CMV-seronegative. Both conserved end residues are part of each CDR3. D genes are given only for firm matches.

v_call: TRBV5-6
j_call: TRBJ1-1
d_call: TRBD1
cdr3_nt: TGTGCCAGCAGCTTGGGGACAGGGCTTGAAGCTTTCTTT
cdr3_aa: CASSLGTGLEAFF

v_call: TRBV10-1
j_call: TRBJ2-7
d_call: -
cdr3_nt: TGCGCCAGCAGTGAGTCGACGACTAGAGACGAGCAGTACTTC
cdr3_aa: CASSESTTRDEQYF

v_call: TRBV6-5
j_call: TRBJ1-3
d_call: -
cdr3_nt: TGTGCCAGCACAGGATACGCCTCTGGAAACACCATATATTTT
cdr3_aa: CASTGYASGNTIYF

v_call: TRBV5-5
j_call: TRBJ2-7
d_call: TRBD1
cdr3_nt: TGTGCCAGCAGCCCCTCCGGGACAGGGGAGCAGGGCTACGAGCAGTACTTC
cdr3_aa: CASSPSGTGEQGYEQYF

v_call: TRBV5-1
j_call: TRBJ1-1
d_call: TRBD1
cdr3_nt: TGCGCCAGCAGCTCAAATACAGGGGATCGCACTGAAGCTTTCTTT
cdr3_aa: CASSSNTGDRTEAFF

v_call: TRBV5-1
j_call: TRBJ2-7
d_call: TRBD1
cdr3_nt: TGCGCCAGCAGCTGGGGGACAGCTCACTCCTACGAGCAGTACTTC
cdr3_aa: CASSWGTAHSYEQYF

v_call: TRBV5-1
j_call: TRBJ2-5
d_call: TRBD2
cdr3_nt: TGCGCCAGCAGCTTGATGCCTAGCGGTCGGGAGACCCAGTACTTC
cdr3_aa: CASSLMPSGRETQYF

v_call: TRBV6-1
j_call: TRBJ2-1
d_call: TRBD2
cdr3_nt: TGTGCCAGCAGGGGCGGGACTAGCGGGTCCAATGAGCAGTTCTTC
cdr3_aa: CASRGGTSGSNEQFF

v_call: TRBV5-6
j_call: TRBJ2-5
d_call: -
cdr3_nt: TGTGCCAGCAGCGGGCCCCGGGGGTTTTATCGAGAGACCCAGTACTTC
cdr3_aa: CASSGPRGFYRETQYF

v_call: TRBV4-1
j_call: TRBJ2-1
d_call: TRBD1
cdr3_nt: TGCGCCAGCAGCCTAGCCCGGGACAGGGCTTACAATGAGCAGTTCTTC
cdr3_aa: CASSLARDRAYNEQFF

v_call: TRBV9
j_call: TRBJ1-1
d_call: -
cdr3_nt: TGTGCCAGCAGCGTAGCCGCGGGAGGGGGAGCTGAAGCTTTCTTT
cdr3_aa: CASSVAAGGGAEAFF

v_call: TRBV6-5
j_call: TRBJ2-2
d_call: -
cdr3_nt: TGTGCCAGCAGCCTTAGTGGCACCGGGGAGCTGTTTTTT
cdr3_aa: CASSLSGTGELFF

v_call: TRBV9
j_call: TRBJ2-5
d_call: TRBD1
cdr3_nt: TGTGCCAGCAGCGTAGGGACAGGGGGGACGGAGACCCAGTACTTC
cdr3_aa: CASSVGTGGTETQYF

v_call: TRBV27
j_call: TRBJ2-1
d_call: -
cdr3_nt: TGTGCCAGCAGTTTAATAGGGGATTTCTACAATGAGCAGTTCTTC
cdr3_aa: CASSLIGDFYNEQFF

v_call: TRBV19
j_call: TRBJ1-2
d_call: -
cdr3_nt: TGTGCCAGTAGTATATTAACGGGTTCTCGGGAGAGACGGAGTGGCTACACCTTC
cdr3_aa: CASSILTGSRERRSGYTF

v_call: TRBV11-2
j_call: TRBJ1-3
d_call: -
cdr3_nt: TGTGCCAGCAGCTTAGATTCGGCGGGGGCGGTTGGAAACACCATATATTTT
cdr3_aa: CASSLDSAGAVGNTIYF

v_call: TRBV28
j_call: TRBJ1-5
d_call: TRBD1
cdr3_nt: TGTGCCAGCAGTTTTAACAGGGGGGCAAGCAATCAGCCCCAGCATTTT
cdr3_aa: CASSFNRGASNQPQHF

v_call: TRBV6-1
j_call: TRBJ1-5
d_call: TRBD1
cdr3_nt: TGTGCCAGCAGGACAGGGGATCATCAGCCCCAGCATTTT
cdr3_aa: CASRTGDHQPQHF

v_call: TRBV2
j_call: TRBJ1-6
d_call: -
cdr3_nt: TGTGCCAGCAGTGAAACCCCACAACCCCATAATTCACCCCTCCACTTT
cdr3_aa: CASSETPQPHNSPLHF

v_call: TRBV7-2
j_call: TRBJ2-1
d_call: TRBD2
cdr3_nt: TGTGCCAGCAGCCCTAAGCGCGGGAGAGTGGGTATAGGTAACGAGCAGTTCTTC
cdr3_aa: CASSPKRGRVGIGNEQFF

v_call: TRBV5-1
j_call: TRBJ2-7
d_call: TRBD1
cdr3_nt: TGCGCCAGCGGCCACGGGGACAGGACCTACGAGCAGTACTTC
cdr3_aa: CASGHGDRTYEQYF

v_call: TRBV2
j_call: TRBJ1-1
d_call: TRBD1
cdr3_nt: TGTGCCACTGTAGACAGGGGCGGGACTGAAGCTTTCTTT
cdr3_aa: CATVDRGGTEAFF

v_call: TRBV13
j_call: TRBJ1-6
d_call: TRBD1
cdr3_nt: TGTGCCAGCAGCTTGTGGGGACAGGGTGTAGAATCCTATAATTCACCCCTCCACTTT
cdr3_aa: CASSLWGQGVESYNSPLHF

v_call: TRBV30
j_call: TRBJ1-1
d_call: TRBD1
cdr3_nt: TGTGCCTGGAGTGTTGGGACAGCTGAAGCTTTCTTT
cdr3_aa: CAWSVGTAEAFF

v_call: TRBV6-1
j_call: TRBJ2-3
d_call: -
cdr3_nt: TGTGCCAGCAGTGAAGGATTGGGGAGGCGGAGCACAGATACGCAGTATTTT
cdr3_aa: CASSEGLGRRSTDTQYF

v_call: TRBV4-1
j_call: TRBJ1-5
d_call: -
cdr3_nt: TGCGCCAGCAGCCAGGGGAGGAACAATCAGCCCCAGCATTTT
cdr3_aa: CASSQGRNNQPQHF

v_call: TRBV19
j_call: TRBJ1-2
d_call: TRBD1
cdr3_nt: TGTGCCAGTAGCCCAATGGAGCCCGGGACAGTCAATGGCTACACCTTC
cdr3_aa: CASSPMEPGTVNGYTF

v_call: TRBV7-9
j_call: TRBJ2-7
d_call: -
cdr3_nt: TGTGCCAGCAGCTCCCCGGGGGTGTACGAGCAGTACTTC
cdr3_aa: CASSSPGVYEQYF

v_call: TRBV7-2
j_call: TRBJ2-7
d_call: -
cdr3_nt: TGTGCCAGCAGCTTAACCGCAGGGCCCACCTACGAGCAGTACTTC
cdr3_aa: CASSLTAGPTYEQYF

v_call: TRBV6-1
j_call: TRBJ1-2
d_call: TRBD1
cdr3_nt: TGTGCCAGCAGCAACCCGGGACAGCCCTATGGCTACACCTTC
cdr3_aa: CASSNPGQPYGYTF

v_call: TRBV7-2
j_call: TRBJ1-2
d_call: TRBD1
cdr3_nt: TGTGCCAGCAGCCAGTTGGGACAGTTACCTAACTATGGCTACACCTTC
cdr3_aa: CASSQLGQLPNYGYTF

v_call: TRBV7-9
j_call: TRBJ2-2
d_call: -
cdr3_nt: TGTGCCAGCAGCTGGCAGCAGGGGAAGCGTAGCACCGGGGAGCTGTTTTTT
cdr3_aa: CASSWQQGKRSTGELFF

v_call: TRBV27
j_call: TRBJ2-1
d_call: -
cdr3_nt: TGTGCCAGCAGTACCCTGGGGGGGCAAAATGAGCAGTTCTTC
cdr3_aa: CASSTLGGQNEQFF

v_call: TRBV7-2
j_call: TRBJ2-7
d_call: TRBD1
cdr3_nt: TGTGCCAGCAGCTCGGAGCCGGGACAGACCTCCTACGAGCAGTACTTC
cdr3_aa: CASSSEPGQTSYEQYF

v_call: TRBV30
j_call: TRBJ1-5
d_call: -
cdr3_nt: TGTGCCTGGAGTCTTGGGAGGGCTCAGCCCCAGCATTTT
cdr3_aa: CAWSLGRAQPQHF

v_call: TRBV29-1
j_call: TRBJ2-5
d_call: -
cdr3_nt: TGCAGCGTTGTCCTCCAACCGGGACTTCATCAGTACTTC
cdr3_aa: CSVVLQPGLHQYF

v_call: TRBV28
j_call: TRBJ1-2
d_call: -
cdr3_nt: TGTGCCAGCAGTGTGGACACGACTAACTATGGCTACACCTTC
cdr3_aa: CASSVDTTNYGYTF

v_call: TRBV27
j_call: TRBJ2-1
d_call: -
cdr3_nt: TGTGCCAGCAGTCCCGGGACAAGCTCCTACAATGAGCAGTTCTTC
cdr3_aa: CASSPGTSSYNEQFF

v_call: TRBV7-6
j_call: TRBJ2-7
d_call: TRBD2
cdr3_nt: TGTGCCAGCAGCTTAGAACACCTAGCGGGAGACGAGCAGTACTTC
cdr3_aa: CASSLEHLAGDEQYF

v_call: TRBV2
j_call: TRBJ1-5
d_call: TRBD1
cdr3_nt: TGTGCCAGCCTGGGGGACAGGGGGAACCAGCCCCAGCATTTT
cdr3_aa: CASLGDRGNQPQHF

v_call: TRBV27
j_call: TRBJ2-7
d_call: TRBD2
cdr3_nt: TGTGCCAGCAGTCGGCGGACTAGCGGACGCCTCGAGCAGTACTTC
cdr3_aa: CASSRRTSGRLEQYF

v_call: TRBV27
j_call: TRBJ1-2
d_call: -
cdr3_nt: TGTGCCACCGTCGGGGAAGACTATGGCTACACCTTC
cdr3_aa: CATVGEDYGYTF

v_call: TRBV9
j_call: TRBJ2-1
d_call: TRBD2
cdr3_nt: TGTGCCAGCAGCGTGGGGGGGACTAGCGACAATGAGCAGTTCTTC
cdr3_aa: CASSVGGTSDNEQFF

v_call: TRBV11-2
j_call: TRBJ2-3
d_call: TRBD1
cdr3_nt: TGTGCCAGCAGCTTGGGACAGGGGACGCAGTATTTT
cdr3_aa: CASSLGQGTQYF

v_call: TRBV28
j_call: TRBJ2-7
d_call: TRBD2
cdr3_nt: TGTGCCAGCAGCCAGACTAGCGAGGACTACGAGCAGTACTTC
cdr3_aa: CASSQTSEDYEQYF

v_call: TRBV7-3
j_call: TRBJ2-1
d_call: -
cdr3_nt: TGTGCCAGCAGCTTCCTTTCAGGGAATGAGCAGTTCTTC
cdr3_aa: CASSFLSGNEQFF

v_call: TRBV2
j_call: TRBJ1-2
d_call: TRBD1
cdr3_nt: TGTGCCAGCAGTGAATGGCGACAGGGTAACTATGGCTACACCTTC
cdr3_aa: CASSEWRQGNYGYTF

v_call: TRBV5-1
j_call: TRBJ1-2
d_call: -
cdr3_nt: TGCGCCAGCAAGGGAGGTCCTGAGGGCTACACCTTC
cdr3_aa: CASKGGPEGYTF